There are a few counts of the clone carrying this T cell receptor (beta chain). Its antigen is as yet unknown. Other DNA sequences in this sample translate to the same CDR3. The data belong to a study of cytomegalovirus exposure and HLA in healthy donors. Study-wide results and caveats: Confirmation in vitro established that a few CMV-associated chains were specific for CMV antigens. A later analysis showed TCR association rates differing by HLA locus, peaking at DRB1 and lowest at HLA-C.

The germline gives CDR1 MNHEY, CDR2 SVGAGI. The CDR3 extends over 13 amino acids. V lost 2 bases, J lost 5 bases, and 2 bases stayed unmatched. The study ran its PCR with 60 Vbeta and 13 Jbeta primers. TCRdb keeps only in-frame clones here, not all; method: immunoSEQ multiplex PCR. The sample shows fewer than 110,000 clones, roughly 80% of them seen only once. Material: PBMCs. The clonotype originates from a man aged 25-45 years in good health and CMV-seronegative. The rearrangement joins TRBV6-5 to TRBJ2-7; TRBD1 agrees at 8 bases. The CDR3 nucleotides read TGTGCCAGCAGTTACGACAGGGGTAACGAGCAGTACTTC. Its protein product is CASSYDRGNEQYF.